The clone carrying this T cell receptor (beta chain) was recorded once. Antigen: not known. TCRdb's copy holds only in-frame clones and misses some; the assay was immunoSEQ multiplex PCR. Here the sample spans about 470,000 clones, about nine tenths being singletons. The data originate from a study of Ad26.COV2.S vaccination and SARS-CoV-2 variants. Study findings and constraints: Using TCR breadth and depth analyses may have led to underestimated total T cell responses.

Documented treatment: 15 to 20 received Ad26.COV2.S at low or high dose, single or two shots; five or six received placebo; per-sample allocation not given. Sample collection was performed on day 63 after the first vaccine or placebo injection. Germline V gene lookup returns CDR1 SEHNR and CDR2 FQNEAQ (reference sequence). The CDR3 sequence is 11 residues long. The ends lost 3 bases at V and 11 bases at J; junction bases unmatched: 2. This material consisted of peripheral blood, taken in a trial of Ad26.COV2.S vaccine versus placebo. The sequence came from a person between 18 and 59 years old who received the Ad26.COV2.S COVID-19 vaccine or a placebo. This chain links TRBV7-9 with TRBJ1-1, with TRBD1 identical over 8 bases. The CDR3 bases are TGTGCCAGCAGCTTCGACAGGGGTGCTTTCTTT. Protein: CASSFDRGAFF. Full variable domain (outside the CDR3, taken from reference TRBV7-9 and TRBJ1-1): DTGVSQNPRHKITKRGQNVTFRCDPISEHNRLYWYRQTLGQGPEFLTYFQNEAQLEKSRLLSDRFSAERPKGSFSTLEIQRTEQGDSAMYLCASSFDRGAFFGQGTRLTVV.